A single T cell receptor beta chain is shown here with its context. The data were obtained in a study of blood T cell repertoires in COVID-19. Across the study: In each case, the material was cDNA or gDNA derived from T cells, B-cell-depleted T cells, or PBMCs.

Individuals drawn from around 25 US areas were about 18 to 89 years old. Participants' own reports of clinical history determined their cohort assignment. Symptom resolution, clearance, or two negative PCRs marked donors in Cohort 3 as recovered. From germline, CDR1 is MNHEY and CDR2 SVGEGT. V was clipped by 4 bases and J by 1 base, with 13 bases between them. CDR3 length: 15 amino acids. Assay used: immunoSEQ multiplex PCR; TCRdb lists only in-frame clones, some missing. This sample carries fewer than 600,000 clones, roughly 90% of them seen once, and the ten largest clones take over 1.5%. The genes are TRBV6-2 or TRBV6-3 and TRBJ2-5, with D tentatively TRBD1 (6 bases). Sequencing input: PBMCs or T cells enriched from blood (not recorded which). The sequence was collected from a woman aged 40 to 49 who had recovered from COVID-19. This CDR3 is CASSSGHTFQETQYF. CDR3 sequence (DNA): TGTGCCAGCAGTTCGGGACATACCTTCCAAGAGACCCAGTACTTC.